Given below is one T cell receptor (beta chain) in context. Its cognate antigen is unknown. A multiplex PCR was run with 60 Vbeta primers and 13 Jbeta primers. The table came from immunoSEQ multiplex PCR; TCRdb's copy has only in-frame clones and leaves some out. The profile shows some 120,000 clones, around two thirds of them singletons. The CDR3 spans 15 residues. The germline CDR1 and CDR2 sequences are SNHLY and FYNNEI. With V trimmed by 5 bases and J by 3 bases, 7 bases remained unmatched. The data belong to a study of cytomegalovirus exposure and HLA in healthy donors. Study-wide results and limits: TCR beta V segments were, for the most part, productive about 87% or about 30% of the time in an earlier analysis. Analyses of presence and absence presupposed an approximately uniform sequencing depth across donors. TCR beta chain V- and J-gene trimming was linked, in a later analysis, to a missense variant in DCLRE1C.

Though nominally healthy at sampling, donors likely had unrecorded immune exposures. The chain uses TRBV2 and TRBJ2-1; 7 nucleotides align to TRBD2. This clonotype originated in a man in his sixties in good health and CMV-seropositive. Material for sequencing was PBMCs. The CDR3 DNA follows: TGTGCCAGCAGTAGGGGAGCGGGGATCTACAATGAGCAGTTCTTC. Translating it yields CASSRGAGIYNEQFF.